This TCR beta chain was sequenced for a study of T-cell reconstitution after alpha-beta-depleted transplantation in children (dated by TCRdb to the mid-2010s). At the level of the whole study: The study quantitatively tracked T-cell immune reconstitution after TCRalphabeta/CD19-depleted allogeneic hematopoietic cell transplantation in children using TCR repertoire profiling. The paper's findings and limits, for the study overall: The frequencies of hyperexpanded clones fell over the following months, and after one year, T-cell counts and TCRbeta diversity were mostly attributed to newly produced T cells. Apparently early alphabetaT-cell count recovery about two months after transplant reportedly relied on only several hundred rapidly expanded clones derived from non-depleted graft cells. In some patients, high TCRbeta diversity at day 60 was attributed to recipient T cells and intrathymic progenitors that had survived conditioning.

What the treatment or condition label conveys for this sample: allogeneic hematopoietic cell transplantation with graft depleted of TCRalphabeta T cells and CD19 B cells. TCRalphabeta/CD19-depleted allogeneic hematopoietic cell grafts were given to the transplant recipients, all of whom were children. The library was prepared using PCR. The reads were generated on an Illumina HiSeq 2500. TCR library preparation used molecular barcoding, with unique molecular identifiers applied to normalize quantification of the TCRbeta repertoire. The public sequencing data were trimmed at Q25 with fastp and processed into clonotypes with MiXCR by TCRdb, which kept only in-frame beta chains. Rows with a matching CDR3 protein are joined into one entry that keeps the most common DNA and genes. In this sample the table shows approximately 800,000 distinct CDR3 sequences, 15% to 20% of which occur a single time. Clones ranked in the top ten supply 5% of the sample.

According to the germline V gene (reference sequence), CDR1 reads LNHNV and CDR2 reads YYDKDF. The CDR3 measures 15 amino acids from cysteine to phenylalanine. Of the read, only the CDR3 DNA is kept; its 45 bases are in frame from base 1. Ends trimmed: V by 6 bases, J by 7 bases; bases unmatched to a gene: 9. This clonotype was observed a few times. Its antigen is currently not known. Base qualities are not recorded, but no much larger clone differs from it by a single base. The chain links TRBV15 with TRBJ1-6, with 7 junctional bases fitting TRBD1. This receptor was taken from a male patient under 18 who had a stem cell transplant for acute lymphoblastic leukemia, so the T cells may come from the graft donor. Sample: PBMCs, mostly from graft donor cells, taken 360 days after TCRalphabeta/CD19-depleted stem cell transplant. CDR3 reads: CATRDRVWENSPLHF. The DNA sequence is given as TGTGCCACCAGAGACAGGGTGTGGGAAAATTCACCCCTCCACTTT.